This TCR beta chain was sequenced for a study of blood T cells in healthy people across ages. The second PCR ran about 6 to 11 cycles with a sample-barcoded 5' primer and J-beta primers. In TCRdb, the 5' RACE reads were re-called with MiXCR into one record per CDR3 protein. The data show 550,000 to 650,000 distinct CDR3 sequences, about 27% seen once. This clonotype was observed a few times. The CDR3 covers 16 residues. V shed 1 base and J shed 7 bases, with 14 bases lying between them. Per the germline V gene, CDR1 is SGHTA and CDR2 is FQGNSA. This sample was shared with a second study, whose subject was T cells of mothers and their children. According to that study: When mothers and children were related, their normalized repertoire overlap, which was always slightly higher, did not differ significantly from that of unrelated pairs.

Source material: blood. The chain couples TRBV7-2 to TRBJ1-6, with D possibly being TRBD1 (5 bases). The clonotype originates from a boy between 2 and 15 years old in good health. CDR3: CASSLGGTNDNSPLHF. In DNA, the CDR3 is TGTGCCAGCAGCTTAGGGGGGACGAATGACAATTCACCCCTCCACTTT.